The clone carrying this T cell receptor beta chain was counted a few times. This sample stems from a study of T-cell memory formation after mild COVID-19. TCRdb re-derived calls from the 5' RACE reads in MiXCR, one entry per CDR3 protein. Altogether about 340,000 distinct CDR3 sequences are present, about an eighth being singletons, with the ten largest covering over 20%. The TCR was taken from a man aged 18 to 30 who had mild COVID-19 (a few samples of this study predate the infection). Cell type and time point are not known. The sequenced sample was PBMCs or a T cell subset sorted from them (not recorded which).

DNA for the CDR3: TGTGCCAGCCGCAGAGGTCCGTCGATATCGTATGAGACCCAGTACTTC. Its protein is CASRRGPSISYETQYF. This chain connects TRBV5-8 to TRBJ2-5; no definite D call. Trimming left V 7 bases short and J 5 bases short, with 24 bases between. The CDR3 totals 16 residues. Germline loops: CDR1 SGHTS, CDR2 YDEGEE.